This is a list of T cell receptor beta chains from one sample in a study of shared T cell receptors in the human thymus. Generated by immunoSEQ multiplex PCR, the TCRdb table keeps only in-frame clones and is missing some. This sample has about 380,000 clones; more than 85% occur once, and the top ten carry roughly 0.02%. The material sequenced was thymocytes. Source of these receptors: a human donor. CDR3s include the opening cysteine and the closing phenylalanine or tryptophan. The D gene is left open where the match is weak. A row's size may be missing; if present it is once, few, many or a size class.

J: TRBJ1-2
size: NA
D: NA
V: TRBV23-1
DNA: TGCGCCAGCAGTCAACGGGACCTCAACTATGGCTACACCTTC
CDR3: CASSQRDLNYGYTF

J: TRBJ1-1
size: NA
D: NA
V: TRBV19
DNA: TGTGCCAGTAGTATGAATGCCTTAACCGGGGACGGAGAAGCTTTCTTT
CDR3: CASSMNALTGDGEAFF

J: TRBJ2-7
size: NA
D: NA
V: TRBV6-5
DNA: TGTGCCAGCAGTTACCATGTGGCAGGGATCTACGAGCAGTACTTC
CDR3: CASSYHVAGIYEQYF

J: TRBJ1-1
size: few
D: TRBD1
V: TRBV29-1
DNA: TGCAGCGGAGCAGGGGGCGACACTGAAGCTTTCTTT
CDR3: CSGAGGDTEAFF

J: TRBJ2-3
size: NA
D: TRBD1
V: TRBV11-1
DNA: TGTGCCAGCAGCTTAATCAGGGGGCGGGCAGATACGCAGTATTTT
CDR3: CASSLIRGRADTQYF

J: TRBJ2-7
size: NA
D: TRBD1
V: TRBV5-6
DNA: TGTGCCAGCAGCTTGGCTAAACTTGGGACAGGGCCCCCCAGCGAGCAGTACTTC
CDR3: CASSLAKLGTGPPSEQYF

J: TRBJ1-2
size: NA
D: TRBD1
V: TRBV15
DNA: TGTGCCACCAGCAGAGATGTATCGGGGACAGGGGCCGACTATGGCTACACCTTC
CDR3: CATSRDVSGTGADYGYTF

J: TRBJ1-1
size: NA
D: NA
V: TRBV30
DNA: TGTGCCTGGAGTCCAGGGCCCCTGTCGGGTCTAACTGAAGCTTTCTTT
CDR3: CAWSPGPLSGLTEAFF

J: TRBJ2-2
size: NA
D: TRBD2
V: TRBV4-2
DNA: TGTGCCAGCAGCCAGGAACCGGGACTAAAAAAGAACACCGGGGAGCTGTTTTTT
CDR3: CASSQEPGLKKNTGELFF

J: TRBJ1-1
size: once
D: NA
V: TRBV15
DNA: TGTGCCACCAGCAGAGATTTAGAGTGCTTGGGTGAAGCTTTCTTT
CDR3: CATSRDLECLGEAFF

J: TRBJ2-3
size: NA
D: TRBD2
V: TRBV6-5
DNA: TGTGCCAGCAGTTACTACCCGGGACTAGCAATAAATACGCAGTATTTT
CDR3: CASSYYPGLAINTQYF

J: TRBJ1-2
size: NA
D: NA
V: TRBV6-8
DNA: TGTGCCAGCCCCGGAAGGGGCTACACCTTC
CDR3: CASPGRGYTF

J: TRBJ2-1
size: NA
D: NA
V: TRBV7-9
DNA: TGTGCCAGCATCCGGGCGGGCTCCCCAGGCGGCTACAATGAGCAGTTCTTC
CDR3: CASIRAGSPGGYNEQFF

J: TRBJ2-3
size: NA
D: NA
V: TRBV5-6
DNA: TGTGCCAGCAGCTTTGATGCTAGAGGGGGAGATACGCAGTATTTT
CDR3: CASSFDARGGDTQYF

J: TRBJ2-4
size: NA
D: NA
V: TRBV4-2
DNA: TGTGCCAGCAGCCAAGCAAAGGGGAGACTAGCCAAAAACATTCAGTACTTC
CDR3: CASSQAKGRLAKNIQYF

J: TRBJ1-1
size: once
D: NA
V: TRBV11-2
DNA: TGTGCCAGCAGAAAGCAGGGGAATACTGAAGCTTTCTTT
CDR3: CASRKQGNTEAFF

J: TRBJ2-1
size: NA
D: TRBD2
V: TRBV30
DNA: TGTGCCTGGAGGGAGGAGCGGGAGAGCTACAATGAGCAGTTCTTC
CDR3: CAWREERESYNEQFF

J: TRBJ2-7
size: NA
D: NA
V: TRBV28
DNA: TGTGTCGTAAGGGGGGGAACTCCCTACGAGCAGTACTTC
CDR3: CVVRGGTPYEQYF

J: TRBJ2-1
size: NA
D: TRBD2
V: TRBV10-2
DNA: TGCGCCAGCCGTAGCGGGCTCTACCTTTCCTACAATGAGCAGTTCTTC
CDR3: CASRSGLYLSYNEQFF

J: TRBJ2-3
size: NA
D: NA
V: TRBV11-2
DNA: TGTGCCAGCAGCTTAGATCCTAGCTCGGCAGATACGCAGTATTTT
CDR3: CASSLDPSSADTQYF

J: TRBJ2-7
size: NA
D: NA
V: TRBV28
DNA: TGTGCCACCCACTCCTACGAGCAGTACTTC
CDR3: CATHSYEQYF

J: TRBJ1-5
size: NA
D: NA
V: TRBV14
DNA: TGTGCCAGCAGCCAACTTCCAAATCAGCCCCAGCATTTT
CDR3: CASSQLPNQPQHF